This TCR beta chain appears in the sequencing data of a study of blood T cell repertoires in COVID-19 (dated by TCRdb to 2018 to 2021). Broadly, across the study: Samples covering the acute and convalescent phases of COVID-19 were provided by collaborators in the United States, Italy and Spain. The repertoires were made available in a free public database intended to serve as a resource for research on the immune response to SARS-CoV-2. Samples were obtained from the ongoing ImmuneRACE study (first 160 participants) and from about 1,300 subjects provided by 6 global collaborators. Sample metadata almost always included a de-identified subject ID, COVID-19 status, age in years and sex. Deeply sampled blood TCRbeta repertoires from subjects exposed to, actively infected with, or recovered from COVID-19 were included in the dataset. Where available, HLA class I and class II types were obtained from metadata supplied by the sample provider rather than from assay-based typing. The material from the prospective study consisted of cDNA or gDNA derived from T cells, B-cell-depleted T cells, or PBMCs.

The CDR3 numbers 14 residues from cysteine through phenylalanine. Just CDR3 DNA is preserved here, 42 bases in frame from base 1. V has 4 bases trimmed and J has 7 bases trimmed; junction bases matching no gene number 6. The germline V gene supplies CDR1 MNHEY and CDR2 SVGAGI. In Seattle, one collaborating source enrolled patients while the infection was active and tracked those patients longitudinally over the course of disease. Collaborating institutions collected whole blood in K2EDTA tubes following their own protocols. Collaborator samples were shipped for TCRbeta analysis as frozen whole blood, isolated PBMCs, or DNA extracted from either sample type. The paper's findings and limits, for the study overall: How much clinical and demographic metadata was included differed by source and by participant, and the metadata was provided uncurated.

On this clone: No cognate antigen has been identified for it. Base-call qualities are not available, and no considerably larger clone is one nucleotide away.

TCRbeta CDR3 regions were amplified from genomic DNA using the immunoSEQ Assay, a bias-controlled multiplex PCR. In the source study's methods: The number of nucleated cells in each sample was estimated from the amplification of reference gene primers within the assay. Sequence reads were collapsed and filtered to measure the absolute abundance of every unique TCRbeta CDR3 rearrangement. For each sample, productive Simpson clonality was calculated by taking the square root of Simpson's diversity index across productive rearrangements. TCRdb re-hosts the immuneACCESS table, in-frame sequences only. Its copies lack some clones; in the studies checked, an unresolved V gene accounts for under half of them, and the cause for the rest is not known. The V and J calls and clone size were taken over from that table, and D and trimming were inferred from the DNA. Present in this sample are about 370,000 clones, around 92% of which were seen just once. Around 2.8% of the sample comes from the top ten.

The sequenced sample was peripheral blood. The chain is encoded by TRBV6-5 joined to TRBJ1-5, and 8 junctional nucleotides match TRBD1. This receptor was taken from a woman aged 30 to 39 with COVID-19, enrolled during active disease. The bases are TGTGCCAGCAGTTCCAGGGGGCTCGAGCAGCCCCAGCATTTT. This yields the protein CASSSRGLEQPQHF.